The sequence of this T cell receptor (beta chain) was determined in a study of blood T cell repertoires in COVID-19 (dated by TCRdb to 2018 to 2021). With regard to the full study: The collaborator samples originated in the United States, Italy and Spain and spanned the acute and convalescent phases of COVID-19. The repertoires were released in a freely available public database intended as a resource for research on the immune response to SARS-CoV-2. Where available, HLA class I and class II types were taken from metadata supplied by the sample provider and were not determined by assay-based typing. A de-identified subject ID, COVID-19 status, age in years and sex were almost always included in the sample metadata. Subjects who had been exposed to COVID-19, were actively infected with it, or had recovered from it provided the deeply sampled blood TCRbeta repertoires that made up the dataset. Samples came from the ongoing ImmuneRACE study (first 160 participants) plus 1,254 subjects from 6 global collaborators. The prospective study material was composed of cDNA or gDNA derived from T cells, B-cell-depleted T cells, or PBMCs.

Remarks on this clone: The antigen it binds to is not known. No base qualities exist here, and no much larger clone lies one base off it.

A second Seattle source provided samples from volunteer blood donors who had recovered from COVID-19. Whole blood was collected in K2EDTA tubes by collaborating institutions according to the institutions' own protocols. Collaborator samples were shipped for TCRbeta analysis as frozen whole blood, isolated PBMCs, or DNA extracted from either sample type. Results the study describes overall, beyond this receptor: How much clinical and demographic metadata was included differed by source and by participant, and the metadata was provided uncurated.

The immunoSEQ Assay, a bias-controlled multiplex PCR, was used to amplify TCRbeta CDR3 regions from genomic DNA. The original methods were these. Within the assay, amplification of reference gene primers was used to estimate how many nucleated cells each sample contained. Sequence reads were collapsed and filtered to measure the absolute abundance of every unique TCRbeta CDR3 rearrangement. For each sample, productive Simpson clonality was calculated as the square root of Simpson's diversity index over productive rearrangements. Not all clones reach the TCRdb copy of this immuneACCESS table, which keeps in-frame sequences only. Checked studies attribute under half of the gap to unresolved V genes and leave the rest unexplained. V, J and clone size were drawn from that table, and D and trimming were deduced from the DNA. Counted in this sample were about 210,000 clones; more than 65% of them appeared once. The ten largest clones add up to around 2.4% of the sample.

The clonotype originates from a man aged 40-49 years who had recovered from COVID-19. The sequencing input was peripheral blood.

The CDR3 here reads CASSSGDLDGYTF. The DNA is as follows: TGTGCCAGCAGCTCAGGGGATTTGGACGGCTACACCTTC. The chain couples TRBV7-2 to TRBJ1-2; TRBD1 is possibly the D segment (6 matching bases). CDR1 and CDR2, per the germline V gene, are SGHTA and FQGNSA. From the cysteine through the phenylalanine, the CDR3 covers 13 amino acids. The entry retains the CDR3 DNA only, 39 bases that are in frame from base 1. Between the V and J ends, shortened by 4 bases and 8 bases respectively, the junction contains 14 bases. Here the CDR3 is joined to the reference TRBV7-2 and TRBJ1-2 genes, and the full variable domain is: GAGVSQSPSNKVTEKGKDVELRCDPISGHTALYWYRQSLGQGLEFLIYFQGNSAPDKSGLPSDRFSAERTGGSVSTLTIQRTQQEDSAVYLCASSSGDLDGYTFGSGTRLTVV.